This entry is about one T cell receptor (beta chain). TCRdb's copy holds only in-frame clones and misses some; the assay was immunoSEQ multiplex PCR. The sample consists of about 190,000 clones, roughly 79% of them appearing once. The data belong to a study of blood T cell repertoires in COVID-19. Study as a whole: Both acute and convalescent COVID-19 samples were obtained from the United States, Italy and Spain. Sources were T cells, B-cell-depleted T cells, or PBMCs; the material itself was cDNA or gDNA.

The CDR3 sequence is 17 residues long. Germline lookup yields CDR1 GTSNPN and CDR2 SVGIG (reference sequence). V lost 1 base to trimming and J lost 0 bases; unmatched junction nucleotides: 12. The origin of this receptor is a woman aged 70-85 years with acute or convalescent COVID-19. This chain connects TRBV30 to TRBJ2-7; 7 nucleotides match TRBD2. Sequenced material: peripheral blood. The DNA for the CDR3 is TGTGCCTGGAGTGGGACTGTCAATGGCGGGAGCTCCTACGAGCAGTACTTC. Residues: CAWSGTVNGGSSYEQYF.